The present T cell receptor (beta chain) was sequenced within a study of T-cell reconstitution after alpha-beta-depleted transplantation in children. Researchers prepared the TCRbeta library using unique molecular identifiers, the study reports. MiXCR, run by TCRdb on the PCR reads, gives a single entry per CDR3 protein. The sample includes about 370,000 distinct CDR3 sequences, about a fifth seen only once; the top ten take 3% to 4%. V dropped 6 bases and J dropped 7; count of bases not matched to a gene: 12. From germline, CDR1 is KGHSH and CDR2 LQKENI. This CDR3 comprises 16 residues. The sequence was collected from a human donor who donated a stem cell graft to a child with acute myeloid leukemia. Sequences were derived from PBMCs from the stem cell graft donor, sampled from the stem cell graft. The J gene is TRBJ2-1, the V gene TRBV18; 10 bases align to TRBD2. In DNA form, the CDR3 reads TGTGCCAGCTCCCCTGGATTAGCGGGAGGAACGAATGAGCAGTTCTTC. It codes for CASSPGLAGGTNEQFF.